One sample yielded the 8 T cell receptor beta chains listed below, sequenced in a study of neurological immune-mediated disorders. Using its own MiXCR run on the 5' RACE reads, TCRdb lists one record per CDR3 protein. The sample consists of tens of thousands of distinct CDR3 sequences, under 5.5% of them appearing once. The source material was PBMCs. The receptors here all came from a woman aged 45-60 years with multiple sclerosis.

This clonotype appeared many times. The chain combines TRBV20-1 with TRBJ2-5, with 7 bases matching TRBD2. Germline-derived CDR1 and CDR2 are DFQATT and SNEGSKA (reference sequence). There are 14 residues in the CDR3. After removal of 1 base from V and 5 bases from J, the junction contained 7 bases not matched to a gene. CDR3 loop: CSARGAGPGETQYF. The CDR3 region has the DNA TGCAGTGCTAGAGGAGCGGGGCCAGGGGAGACCCAGTACTTC.

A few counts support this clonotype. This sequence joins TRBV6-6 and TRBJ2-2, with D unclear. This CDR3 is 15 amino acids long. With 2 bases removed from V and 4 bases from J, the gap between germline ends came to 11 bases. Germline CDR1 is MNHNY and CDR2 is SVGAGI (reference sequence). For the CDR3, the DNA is TGTGCCAGCAGTTACGTGGAAATGAGCACCGGGGAGCTGTTTTTT. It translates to CASSYVEMSTGELFF.

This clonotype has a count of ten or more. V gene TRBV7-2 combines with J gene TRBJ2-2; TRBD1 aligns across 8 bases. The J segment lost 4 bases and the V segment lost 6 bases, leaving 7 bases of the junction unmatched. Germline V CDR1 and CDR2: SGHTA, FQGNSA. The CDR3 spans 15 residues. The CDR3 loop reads CASRATGGSTGELFF. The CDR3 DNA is TGTGCCAGCAGAGCAACAGGGGGTAGCACCGGGGAGCTGTTTTTT. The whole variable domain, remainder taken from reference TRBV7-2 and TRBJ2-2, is GAGVSQSPSNKVTEKGKDVELRCDPISGHTALYWYRQSLGQGLEFLIYFQGNSAPDKSGLPSDRFSAERTGGSVSTLTIQRTQQEDSAVYLCASRATGGSTGELFFGEGSRLTVL.

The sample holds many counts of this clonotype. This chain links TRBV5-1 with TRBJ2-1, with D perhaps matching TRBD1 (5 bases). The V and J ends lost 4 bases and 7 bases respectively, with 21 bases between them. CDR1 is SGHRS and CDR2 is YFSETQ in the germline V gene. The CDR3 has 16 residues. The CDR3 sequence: CASSGPGLDSTNEQFF. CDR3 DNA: TGCGCCAGCAGCGGGCCGGGTCTAGACAGTACAAATGAGCAGTTCTTC.

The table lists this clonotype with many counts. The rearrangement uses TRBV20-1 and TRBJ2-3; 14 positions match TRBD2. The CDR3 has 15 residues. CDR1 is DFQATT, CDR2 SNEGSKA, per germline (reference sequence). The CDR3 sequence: CSVTSGGDISDTQYF. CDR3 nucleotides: TGCAGCGTGACTAGCGGGGGGGATATTTCAGATACGCAGTATTTT.

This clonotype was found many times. DNA for the CDR3: TGTGCCAGCAGTCCCCAGGGCCTTAGCAATCAGCCCCAGCATTTT. This encodes CASSPQGLSNQPQHF. The chain is built from TRBV12-3 or TRBV12-4 and TRBJ1-5, with a tentative D call TRBD1 (5 bases). Trimming removed 5 bases from V and 0 bases from J, with 11 bases in between. This CDR3 spans 15 amino acids.

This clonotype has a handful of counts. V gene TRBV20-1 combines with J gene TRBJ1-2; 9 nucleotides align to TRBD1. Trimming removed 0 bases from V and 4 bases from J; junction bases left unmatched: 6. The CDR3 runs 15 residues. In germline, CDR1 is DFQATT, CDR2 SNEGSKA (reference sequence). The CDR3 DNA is TGCAGTGCTAGAGATCGAGGGACAGGGCGCTATGGCTACACCTTC. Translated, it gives CSARDRGTGRYGYTF.

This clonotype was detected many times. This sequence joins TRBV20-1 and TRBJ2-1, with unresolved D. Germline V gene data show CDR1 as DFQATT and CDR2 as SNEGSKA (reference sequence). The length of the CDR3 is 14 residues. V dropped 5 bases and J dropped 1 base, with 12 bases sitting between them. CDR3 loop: CSAWQIKSYNEQFF. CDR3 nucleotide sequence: TGCAGTGCTTGGCAGATCAAATCCTACAATGAGCAGTTCTTC.